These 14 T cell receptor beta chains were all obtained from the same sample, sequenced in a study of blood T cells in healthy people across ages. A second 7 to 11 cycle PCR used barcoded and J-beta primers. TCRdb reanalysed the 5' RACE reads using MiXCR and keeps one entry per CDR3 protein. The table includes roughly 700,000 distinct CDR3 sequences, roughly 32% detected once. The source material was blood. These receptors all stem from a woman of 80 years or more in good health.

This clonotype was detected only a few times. The CDR3: CASSLGADPNTGELFF. In DNA, the CDR3 is TGTGCCAGCAGCTTAGGTGCAGACCCAAACACCGGGGAGCTGTTTTTT. This rearrangement joins TRBV11-2 to TRBJ2-2; D not resolved. Germline values: CDR1 SGHAT, CDR2 FQNNGV. The length of the CDR3 is 16 residues. V gave up 1 base and J gave up 2 bases, with 11 bases separating them.

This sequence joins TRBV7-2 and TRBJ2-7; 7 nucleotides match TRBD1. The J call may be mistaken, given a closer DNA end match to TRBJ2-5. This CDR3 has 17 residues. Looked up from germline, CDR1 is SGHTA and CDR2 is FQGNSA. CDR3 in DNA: TGTGCCAGCAGCATAGGAACGGGACAGAGGTTTGGAGAGACCCAGTACTTC. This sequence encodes CASSIGTGQRFGETQYF.

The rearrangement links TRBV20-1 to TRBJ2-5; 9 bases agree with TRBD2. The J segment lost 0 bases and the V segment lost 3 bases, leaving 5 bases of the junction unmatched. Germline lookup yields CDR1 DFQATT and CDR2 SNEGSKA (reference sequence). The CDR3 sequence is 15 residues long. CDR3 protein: CSASDSGGNQETQYF. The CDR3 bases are TGCAGTGCTAGCGATAGCGGGGGAAACCAAGAGACCCAGTACTTC.

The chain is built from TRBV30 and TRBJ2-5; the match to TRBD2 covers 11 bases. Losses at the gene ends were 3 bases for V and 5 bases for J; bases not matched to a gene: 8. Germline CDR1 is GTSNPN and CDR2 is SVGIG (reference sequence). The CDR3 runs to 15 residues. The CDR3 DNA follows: TGTGCCTGGAGCCCGTTAGCGGGGGGGTGGGAGACCCAGTACTTC. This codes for CAWSPLAGGWETQYF.

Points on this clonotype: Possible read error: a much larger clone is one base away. The CDR3 DNA reads TGTGCCAGCAGCCGGGGGGCTACCACCTCCTACGGGCAGTACTTC. Amino acid sequence: CASSRGATTSYGQYF. This sequence joins TRBV7-9 and TRBJ2-5; D possibly corresponds to TRBD2 (7 bases). The CDR3 length is 15 residues. CDR1 and CDR2 (germline): SEHNR, FQNEAQ (reference sequence). The ends were cut back, 5 bases at V and 11 bases at J, with 24 bases in the middle.

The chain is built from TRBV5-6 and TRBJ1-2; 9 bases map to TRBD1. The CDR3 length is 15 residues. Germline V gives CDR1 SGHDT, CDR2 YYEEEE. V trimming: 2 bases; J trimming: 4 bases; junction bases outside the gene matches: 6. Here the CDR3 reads CASSLVGTGCYGYTF. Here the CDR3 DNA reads TGTGCCAGCAGCTTAGTAGGGACAGGGTGCTATGGCTACACCTTC.

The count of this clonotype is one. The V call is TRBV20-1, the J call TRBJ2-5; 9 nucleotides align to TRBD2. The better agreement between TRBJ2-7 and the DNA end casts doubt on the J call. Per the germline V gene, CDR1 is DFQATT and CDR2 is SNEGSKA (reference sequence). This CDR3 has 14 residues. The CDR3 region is CSALSGSPHYEQYF. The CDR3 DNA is TGCAGTGCCCTTAGCGGGAGCCCGCACTACGAGCAGTACTTC.

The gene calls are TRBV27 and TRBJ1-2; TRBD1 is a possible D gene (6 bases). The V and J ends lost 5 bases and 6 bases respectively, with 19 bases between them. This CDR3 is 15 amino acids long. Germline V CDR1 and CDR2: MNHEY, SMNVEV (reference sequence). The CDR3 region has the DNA TGTGCCAGCAGTCCGGGGACAAATCCTATTCATGGCTACACCTTC. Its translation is CASSPGTNPIHGYTF.

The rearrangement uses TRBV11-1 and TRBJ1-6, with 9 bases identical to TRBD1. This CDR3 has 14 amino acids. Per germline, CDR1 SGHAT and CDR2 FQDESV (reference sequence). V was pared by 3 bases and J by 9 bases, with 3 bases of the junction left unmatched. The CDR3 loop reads CASSLRTGVSPLHF. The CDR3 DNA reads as TGTGCCAGCAGCTTGCGGACAGGGGTTTCACCCCTCCACTTT. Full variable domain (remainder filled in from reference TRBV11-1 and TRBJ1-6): EAEVAQSPRYKITEKSQAVAFWCDPISGHATLYWYRQILGQGPELLVQFQDESVVDDSQLPKDRFSAERLKGVDSTLKIQPAELGDSAMYLCASSLRTGVSPLHFGNGTRLTVT.

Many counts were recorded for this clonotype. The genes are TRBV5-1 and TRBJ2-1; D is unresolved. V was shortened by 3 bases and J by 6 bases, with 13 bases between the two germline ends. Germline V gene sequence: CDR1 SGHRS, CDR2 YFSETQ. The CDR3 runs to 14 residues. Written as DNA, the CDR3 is TGCGCCAGCAGCTATAGAGGACCAGGCAATGAGCAGTTCTTC. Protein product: CASSYRGPGNEQFF.

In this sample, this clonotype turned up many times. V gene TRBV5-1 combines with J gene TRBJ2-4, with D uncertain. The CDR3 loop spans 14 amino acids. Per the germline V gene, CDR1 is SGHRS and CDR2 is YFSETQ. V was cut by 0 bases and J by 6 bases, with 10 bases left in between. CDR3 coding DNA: TGCGCCAGCAGCTTGGAGGTCAGTCCAAACATTCAGTACTTC. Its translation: CASSLEVSPNIQYF.

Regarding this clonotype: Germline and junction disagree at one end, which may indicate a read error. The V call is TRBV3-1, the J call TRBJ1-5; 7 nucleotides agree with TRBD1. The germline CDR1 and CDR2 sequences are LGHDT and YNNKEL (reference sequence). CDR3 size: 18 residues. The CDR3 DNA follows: TGTGCCAACAGCCAGGCTTCAGCTGGGACAGTGACTAATCAGCCCCAGCATTTT. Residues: CANSQASAGTVTNQPQHF.

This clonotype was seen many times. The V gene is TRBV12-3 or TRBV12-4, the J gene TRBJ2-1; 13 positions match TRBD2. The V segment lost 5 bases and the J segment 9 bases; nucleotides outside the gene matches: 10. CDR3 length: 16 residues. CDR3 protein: CASSRTSGGAEFEQFF. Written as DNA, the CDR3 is TGTGCCAGCAGTCGAACTAGCGGGGGGGCGGAATTTGAGCAGTTCTTC.

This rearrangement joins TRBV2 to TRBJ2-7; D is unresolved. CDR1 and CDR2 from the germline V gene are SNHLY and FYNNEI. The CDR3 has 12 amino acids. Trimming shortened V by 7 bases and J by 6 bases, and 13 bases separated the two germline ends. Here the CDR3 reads CASTISIGEQYF. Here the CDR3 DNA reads TGTGCCAGCACAATCTCTATTGGCGAGCAGTACTTC.